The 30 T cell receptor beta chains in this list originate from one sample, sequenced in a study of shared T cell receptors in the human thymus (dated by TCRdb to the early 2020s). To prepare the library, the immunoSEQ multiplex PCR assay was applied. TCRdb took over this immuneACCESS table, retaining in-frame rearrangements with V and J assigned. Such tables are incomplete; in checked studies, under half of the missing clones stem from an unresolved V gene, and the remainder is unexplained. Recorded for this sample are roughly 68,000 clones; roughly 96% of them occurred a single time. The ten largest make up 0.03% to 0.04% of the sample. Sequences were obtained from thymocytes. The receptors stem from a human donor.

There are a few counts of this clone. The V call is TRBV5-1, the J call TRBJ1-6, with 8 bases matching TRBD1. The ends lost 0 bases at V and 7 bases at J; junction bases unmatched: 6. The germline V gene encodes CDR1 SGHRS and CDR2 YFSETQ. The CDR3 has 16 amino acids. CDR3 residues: CASSLGGQGANSPLHF. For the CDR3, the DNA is TGCGCCAGCAGCTTGGGCGGACAGGGTGCAAATTCACCCCTCCACTTT.

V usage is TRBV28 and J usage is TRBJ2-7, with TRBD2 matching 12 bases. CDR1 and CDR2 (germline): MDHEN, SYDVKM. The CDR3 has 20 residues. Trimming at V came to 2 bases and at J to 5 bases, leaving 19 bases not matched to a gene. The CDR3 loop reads CASSLRSDPGPTSGGNEQYF. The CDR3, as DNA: TGTGCCAGCAGTTTAAGGTCCGATCCTGGCCCGACTAGCGGGGGCAACGAGCAGTACTTC.

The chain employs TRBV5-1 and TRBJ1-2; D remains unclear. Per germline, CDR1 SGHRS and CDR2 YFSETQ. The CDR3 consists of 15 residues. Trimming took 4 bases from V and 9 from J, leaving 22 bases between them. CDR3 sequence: CASSLKDLANESYTF. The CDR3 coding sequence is TGCGCCAGCAGCCTCAAGGACCTGGCGAATGAGAGCTACACCTTC. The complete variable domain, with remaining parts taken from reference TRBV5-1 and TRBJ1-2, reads KAGVTQTPRYLIKTRGQQVTLSCSPISGHRSVSWYQQTPGQGLQFLFEYFSETQRNKGNFPGRFSGRQFSNSRSEMNVSTLELGDSALYLCASSLKDLANESYTFGSGTRLTVV.

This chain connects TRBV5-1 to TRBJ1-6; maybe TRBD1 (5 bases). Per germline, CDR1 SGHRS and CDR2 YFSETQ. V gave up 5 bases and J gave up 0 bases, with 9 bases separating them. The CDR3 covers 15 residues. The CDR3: CASSTGRSYNSPLHF. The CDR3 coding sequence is TGCGCCAGCAGTACGGGGCGCTCCTATAATTCACCCCTCCACTTT.

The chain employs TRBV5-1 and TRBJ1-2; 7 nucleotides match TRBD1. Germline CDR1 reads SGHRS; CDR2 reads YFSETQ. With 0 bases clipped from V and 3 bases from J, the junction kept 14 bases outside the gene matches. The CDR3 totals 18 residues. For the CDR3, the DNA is TGCGCCAGCAGCTTGGTATTGGCAGGGGGTACTCTGGACTATGGCTACACCTTC. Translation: CASSLVLAGGTLDYGYTF.

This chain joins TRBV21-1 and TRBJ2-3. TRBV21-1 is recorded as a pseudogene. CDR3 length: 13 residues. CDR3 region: CASSKEGTDTQYF. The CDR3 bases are TGTGCCAGCAGCAAAGAGGGCACGGATACGCAGTATTTT.

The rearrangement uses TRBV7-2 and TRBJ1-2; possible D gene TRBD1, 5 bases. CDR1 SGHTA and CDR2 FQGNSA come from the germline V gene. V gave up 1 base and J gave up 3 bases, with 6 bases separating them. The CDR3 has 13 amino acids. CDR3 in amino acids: CASSLVGDYGYTF. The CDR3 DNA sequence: TGTGCCAGCAGCTTAGTAGGGGACTATGGCTACACCTTC. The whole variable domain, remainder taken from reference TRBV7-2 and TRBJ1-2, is GAGVSQSPSNKVTEKGKDVELRCDPISGHTALYWYRQSLGQGLEFLIYFQGNSAPDKSGLPSDRFSAERTGGSVSTLTIQRTQQEDSAVYLCASSLVGDYGYTFGSGTRLTVV.

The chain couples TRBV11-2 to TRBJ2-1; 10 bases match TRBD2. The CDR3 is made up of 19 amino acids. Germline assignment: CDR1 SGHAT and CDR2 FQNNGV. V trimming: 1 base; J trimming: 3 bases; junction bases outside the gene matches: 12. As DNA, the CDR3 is TGTGCCAGCAGCTTAGTCGGAAGGAGGACTAGCGGAGACTACAATGAGCAGTTCTTC. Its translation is CASSLVGRRTSGDYNEQFF. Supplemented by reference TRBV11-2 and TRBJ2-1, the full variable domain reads EAGVAQSPRYKIIEKRQSVAFWCNPISGHATLYWYQQILGQGPKLLIQFQNNGVVDDSQLPKDRFSAERLKGVDSTLKIQPAKLEDSAVYLCASSLVGRRTSGDYNEQFFGPGTRLTVL.

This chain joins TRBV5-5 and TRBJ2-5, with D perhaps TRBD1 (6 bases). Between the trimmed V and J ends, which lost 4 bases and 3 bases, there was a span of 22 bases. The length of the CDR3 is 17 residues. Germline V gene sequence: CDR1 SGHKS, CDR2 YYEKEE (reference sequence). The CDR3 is CASSGESDSSEEETQYF. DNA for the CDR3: TGTGCCAGCAGCGGGGAGTCGGACAGTTCCGAAGAAGAGACCCAGTACTTC.

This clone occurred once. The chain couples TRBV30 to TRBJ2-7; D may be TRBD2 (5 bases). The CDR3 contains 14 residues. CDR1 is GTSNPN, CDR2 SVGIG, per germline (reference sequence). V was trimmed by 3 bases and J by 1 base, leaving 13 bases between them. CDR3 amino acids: CAWRRTELSYEQYF. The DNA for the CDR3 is TGTGCCTGGAGGCGGACTGAACTATCCTACGAGCAGTACTTC.

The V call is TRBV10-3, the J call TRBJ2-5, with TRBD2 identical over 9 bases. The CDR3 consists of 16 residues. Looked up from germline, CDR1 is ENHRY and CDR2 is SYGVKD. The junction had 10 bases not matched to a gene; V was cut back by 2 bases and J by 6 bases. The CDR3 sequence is CAISEKLGLAPQTQYF. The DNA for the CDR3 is TGTGCCATCAGTGAGAAATTGGGACTAGCTCCTCAGACCCAGTACTTC.

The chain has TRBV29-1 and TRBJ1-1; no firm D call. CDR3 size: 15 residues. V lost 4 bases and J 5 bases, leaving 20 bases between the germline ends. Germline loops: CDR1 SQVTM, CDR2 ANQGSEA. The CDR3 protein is CSVGREGWVRTEAFF. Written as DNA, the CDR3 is TGCAGCGTTGGACGAGAGGGTTGGGTGAGGACTGAAGCTTTCTTT. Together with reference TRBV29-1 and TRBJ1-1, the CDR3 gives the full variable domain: SAVISQKPSRDICQRGTSLTIQCQVDSQVTMMFWYRQQPGQSLTLIATANQGSEATYESGFVIDKFPISRPNLTFSTLTVSNMSPEDSSIYLCSVGREGWVRTEAFFGQGTRLTVV.

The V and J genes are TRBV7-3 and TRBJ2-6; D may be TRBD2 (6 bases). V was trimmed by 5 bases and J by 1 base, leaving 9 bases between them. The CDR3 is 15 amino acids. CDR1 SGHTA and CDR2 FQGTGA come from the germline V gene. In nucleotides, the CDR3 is TGTGCCAGCAGCCCTCGGGGGTCTGGGGCCAACGTCCTGACTTTC. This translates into CASSPRGSGANVLTF.

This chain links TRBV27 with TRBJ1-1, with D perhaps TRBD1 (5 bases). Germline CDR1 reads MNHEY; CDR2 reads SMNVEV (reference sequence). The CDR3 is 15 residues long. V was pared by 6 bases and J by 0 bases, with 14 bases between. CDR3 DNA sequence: TGTGCCAGCAGGTTGGGGTGGGGGATGAACACTGAAGCTTTCTTT. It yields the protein CASRLGWGMNTEAFF.

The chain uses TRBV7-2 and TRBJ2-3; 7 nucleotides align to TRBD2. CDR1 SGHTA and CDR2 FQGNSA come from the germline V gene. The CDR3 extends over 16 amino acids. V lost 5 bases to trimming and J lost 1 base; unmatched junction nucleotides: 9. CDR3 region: CASSPSTGGGTDTQYF. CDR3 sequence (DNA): TGTGCCAGCAGCCCGTCGACGGGAGGAGGCACAGATACGCAGTATTTT.

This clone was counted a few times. CDR3 sequence (DNA): TGTGCCATCACTCAGGGTGGAAACACCATATATTTT. It encodes CAITQGGNTIYF. J is TRBJ1-3 and V is TRBV10-3, with D tentatively TRBD1 (5 bases). Trimming took off 7 bases at V and 3 bases at J, with 7 bases between the two ends. Germline loops: CDR1 ENHRY, CDR2 SYGVKD. The CDR3 loop spans 12 amino acids.

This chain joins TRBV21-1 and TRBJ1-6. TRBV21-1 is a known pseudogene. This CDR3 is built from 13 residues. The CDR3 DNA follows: TGTGCCAGCAGCTGTACCGGGAGGTCACCCCTCCACTTT. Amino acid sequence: CASSCTGRSPLHF.

This chain's CDR3 is CASSFPPGEFYNEQFF. The CDR3 coding sequence is TGTGCCAGCAGCTTTCCCCCCGGGGAGTTCTACAATGAGCAGTTCTTC. The V gene is TRBV11-2, the J gene TRBJ2-1, with a possible D match to TRBD2 (5 bases). The CDR3 runs to 16 residues. CDR1 SGHAT and CDR2 FQNNGV come from the germline V gene. Trimming removed 3 bases at V and 3 bases at J, with 15 bases between.

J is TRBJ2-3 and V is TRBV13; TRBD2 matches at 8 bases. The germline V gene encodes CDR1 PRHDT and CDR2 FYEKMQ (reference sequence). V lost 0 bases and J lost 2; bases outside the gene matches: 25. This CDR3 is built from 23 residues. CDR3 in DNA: TGTGCCAGCAGCTTAGGCCCTGGACAGCCTTCTTATGGGACTAGGGGCCCCACAGATACGCAGTATTTT. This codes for CASSLGPGQPSYGTRGPTDTQYF.

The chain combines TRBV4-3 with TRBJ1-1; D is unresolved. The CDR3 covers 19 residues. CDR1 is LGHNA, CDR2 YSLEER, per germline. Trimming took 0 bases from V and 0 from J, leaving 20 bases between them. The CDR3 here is CASSQDGPGGVPLNTEAFF. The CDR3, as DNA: TGCGCCAGCAGCCAAGACGGCCCGGGTGGGGTCCCTTTGAACACTGAAGCTTTCTTT.

The CDR3 nucleotides read TGTGCCAGCAGCGCCGGGGACGTCGTTTCTAACTATGGCTACACCTTC. Its translation: CASSAGDVVSNYGYTF. The chain is built from TRBV14 and TRBJ1-2; TRBD1 might be the D (5 bases). From germline, CDR1 is SGHDN and CDR2 FVKESK. The CDR3 contains 16 residues. The V gene lost 5 bases and the J gene lost 0 bases, with 16 bases spanning the gap.

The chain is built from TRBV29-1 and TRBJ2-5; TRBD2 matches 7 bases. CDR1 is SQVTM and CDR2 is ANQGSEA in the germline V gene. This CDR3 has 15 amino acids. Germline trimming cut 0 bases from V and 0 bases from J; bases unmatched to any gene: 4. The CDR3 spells CSVEDGGGYQETQYF. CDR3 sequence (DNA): TGCAGCGTTGAAGATGGGGGGGGGTACCAAGAGACCCAGTACTTC.

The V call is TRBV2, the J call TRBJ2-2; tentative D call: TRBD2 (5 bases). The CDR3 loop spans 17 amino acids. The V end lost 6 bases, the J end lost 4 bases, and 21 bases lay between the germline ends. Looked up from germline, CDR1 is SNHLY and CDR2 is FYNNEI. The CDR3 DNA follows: TGTGCCAGCAGGGGTGGAGGCCCCAGACTGGTCACCGGGGAGCTGTTTTTT. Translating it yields CASRGGGPRLVTGELFF. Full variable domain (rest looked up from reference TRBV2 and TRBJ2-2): EPEVTQTPSHQVTQMGQEVILRCVPISNHLYFYWYRQILGQKVEFLVSFYNNEISEKSEIFDDQFSVERPDGSNFTLKIRSTKLEDSAMYFCASRGGGPRLVTGELFFGEGSRLTVL.

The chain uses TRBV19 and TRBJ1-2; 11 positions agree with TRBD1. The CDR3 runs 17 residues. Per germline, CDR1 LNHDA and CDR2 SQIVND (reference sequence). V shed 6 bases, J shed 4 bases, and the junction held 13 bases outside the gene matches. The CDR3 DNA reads TGTGCCAGTAGCAATTTACGGACAGGGGGCGCAGCCTATGGCTACACCTTC. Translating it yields CASSNLRTGGAAYGYTF.

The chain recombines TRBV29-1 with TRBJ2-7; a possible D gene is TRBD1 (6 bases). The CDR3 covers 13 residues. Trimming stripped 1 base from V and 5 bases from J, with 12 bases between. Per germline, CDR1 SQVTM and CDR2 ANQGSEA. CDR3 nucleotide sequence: TGCAGCGTTGAAGGGTTGGGGGCCGACGAGCAGTACTTC. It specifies CSVEGLGADEQYF.

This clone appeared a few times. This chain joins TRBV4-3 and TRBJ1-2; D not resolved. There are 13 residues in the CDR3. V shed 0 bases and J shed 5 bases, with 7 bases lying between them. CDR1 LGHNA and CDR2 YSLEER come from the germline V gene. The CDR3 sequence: CASSQDRMYGYTF. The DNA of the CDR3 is TGCGCCAGCAGCCAAGACAGAATGTATGGCTACACCTTC.

Here the CDR3 reads CATSRGLDRVKTQYF. For the CDR3, the DNA is TGTGCCACCAGCAGAGGACTGGACAGGGTAAAGACCCAGTACTTC. The chain couples TRBV15 to TRBJ2-5; TRBD1 agrees at 8 bases. The CDR3 is 15 residues long. From germline, CDR1 is LNHNV and CDR2 YYDKDF (reference sequence). V was clipped by 1 base and J by 6 bases; unmatched bases: 7.

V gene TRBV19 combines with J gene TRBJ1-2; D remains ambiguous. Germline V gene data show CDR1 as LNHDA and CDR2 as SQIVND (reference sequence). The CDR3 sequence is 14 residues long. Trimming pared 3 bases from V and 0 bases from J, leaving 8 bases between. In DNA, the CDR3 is TGTGCCAGTAGTATTTTCCCCCCTAACTATGGCTACACCTTC. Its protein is CASSIFPPNYGYTF. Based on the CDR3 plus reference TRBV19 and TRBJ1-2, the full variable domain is DGGITQSPKYLFRKEGQNVTLSCEQNLNHDAMYWYRQDPGQGLRLIYYSQIVNDFQKGDIAEGYSVSREKKESFPLTVTSAQKNPTAFYLCASSIFPPNYGYTFGSGTRLTVV.

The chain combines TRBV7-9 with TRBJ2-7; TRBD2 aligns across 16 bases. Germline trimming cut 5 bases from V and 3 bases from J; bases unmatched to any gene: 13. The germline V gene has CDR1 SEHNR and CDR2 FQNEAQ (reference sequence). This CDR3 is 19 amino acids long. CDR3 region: CASSTGTSGGGSPVYEQYF. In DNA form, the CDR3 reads TGTGCCAGCAGCACAGGGACTAGCGGGGGGGGATCCCCCGTCTACGAGCAGTACTTC.

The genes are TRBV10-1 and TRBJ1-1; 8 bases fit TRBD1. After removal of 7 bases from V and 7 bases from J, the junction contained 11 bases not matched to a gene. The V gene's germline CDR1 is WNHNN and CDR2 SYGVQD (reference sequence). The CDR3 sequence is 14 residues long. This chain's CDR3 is CASTKTGDTHEAFF. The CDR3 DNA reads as TGCGCCAGCACTAAGACAGGGGATACTCATGAAGCTTTCTTT.